This entry lists 5 T cell receptor gamma chains sequenced from one sample in a study of gamma-delta T cells after stem cell transplantation (dated by TCRdb to the mid-2010s). The receptor library was made with RT-PCR. TCRdb shows the sequencer as Illumina MiSeq. TCRdb reanalyzed the public reads with the CATT caller, and identical DNA sequences were merged afterwards. The sample includes 380 or so gamma-chain clones, with about 4.5% observed a single time. The top ten constitute 65% of the sample. The sequenced material came from gamma-delta T cells. Receptors were obtained from a human donor. It is not recorded whose cells these are; they may come from a transplant donor.

This clone is deemed large (0.1 to 1%). This may be a read error, as it is one base from a much larger clone. Other DNA variants within this sample encode the same CDR3. V and J are TRGV9 and TRGJP. The CDR3 length is 16 residues. CDR1 and CDR2 from the germline V gene are GITISATS and ISYDGTV (reference sequence). V lost 1 base, J lost 4 bases, and 1 base stayed unmatched. In DNA, the CDR3 is TGTGCCTTGTGGGAGGTACAAGAGTTGGGCAAAAAAATCAAGGTATTT. It is translated as CALWEVQELGKKIKVF.

To note about this clone: Only one base separates this from a far larger clonotype, so it likely reflects a read error. This chain links TRGV9 with TRGJP. CDR1 and CDR2 from the germline V gene are GITISATS and ISYDGTV (reference sequence). There are 19 residues in the CDR3. The CDR3 DNA follows: TGTGCCTTGTGGGGGGTGCAAGAGGGTTGGGAGTTGGGCAAAAAAATCAAGGTATTT. It is translated as CALWGVQEGWELGKKIKVF.

About this clone: The TCRdb protein comes from a much larger clone and disagrees with this DNA's translation at residue 4, likely due to a read error; the protein given here is derived from the DNA. The genes are TRGV9 and TRGJ1 or TRGJ2. The germline V gene encodes CDR1 GITISATS and CDR2 ISYDGTV (reference sequence). The CDR3 is 14 residues long. This chain's CDR3 is CALREVRPVVEKLF. The CDR3, as DNA: TGTGCCTTGCGGGAGGTGAGACCCGTTGTTGAGAAACTCTTT.

This clone has only a few counts. The CDR3 coding sequence is TGTGCCTTGTGGGAGGTGACCAGCCTTTATAAGAAACTCTTT. Protein: CALWEVTSLYKKLF. The chain couples TRGV9 to TRGJ1 or TRGJ2. V gave up 0 bases and J gave up 6 bases; unmatched junction bases: 8. The CDR3 sequence is 14 residues long. Germline CDR1 is GITISATS and CDR2 is ISYDGTV (reference sequence).

This clone showed up just a few times. This likely traces to a read error, being one base from a far larger clone. Other DNA sequences from this sample encode an identical CDR3 as well. The V and J genes are TRGV9 and TRGJP. This CDR3 region has 15 residues. The germline gives CDR1 GITISATS, CDR2 ISYDGTV (reference sequence). CDR3 protein: CALWERGLGKKIKVF. In DNA form, the CDR3 reads TGTGCCTTGTGGGAGAGGGGGTTGGGCAAAAAAATCAAAGTATTT.